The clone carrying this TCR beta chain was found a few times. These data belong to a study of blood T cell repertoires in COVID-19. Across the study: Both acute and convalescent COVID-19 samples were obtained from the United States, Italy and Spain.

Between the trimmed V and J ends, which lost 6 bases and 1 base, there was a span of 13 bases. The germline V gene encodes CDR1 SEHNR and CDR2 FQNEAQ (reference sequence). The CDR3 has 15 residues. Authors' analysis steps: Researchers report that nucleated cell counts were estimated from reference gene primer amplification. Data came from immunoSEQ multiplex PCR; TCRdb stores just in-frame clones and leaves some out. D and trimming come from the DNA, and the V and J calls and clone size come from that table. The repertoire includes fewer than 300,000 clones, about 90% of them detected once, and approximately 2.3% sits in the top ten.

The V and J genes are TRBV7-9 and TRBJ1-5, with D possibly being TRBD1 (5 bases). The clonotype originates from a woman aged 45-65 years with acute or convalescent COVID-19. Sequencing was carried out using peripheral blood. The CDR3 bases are TGTGCCAGCAGTCCTCAGGGAGGAAGCAATCAGCCCCAGCATTTT. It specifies CASSPQGGSNQPQHF.